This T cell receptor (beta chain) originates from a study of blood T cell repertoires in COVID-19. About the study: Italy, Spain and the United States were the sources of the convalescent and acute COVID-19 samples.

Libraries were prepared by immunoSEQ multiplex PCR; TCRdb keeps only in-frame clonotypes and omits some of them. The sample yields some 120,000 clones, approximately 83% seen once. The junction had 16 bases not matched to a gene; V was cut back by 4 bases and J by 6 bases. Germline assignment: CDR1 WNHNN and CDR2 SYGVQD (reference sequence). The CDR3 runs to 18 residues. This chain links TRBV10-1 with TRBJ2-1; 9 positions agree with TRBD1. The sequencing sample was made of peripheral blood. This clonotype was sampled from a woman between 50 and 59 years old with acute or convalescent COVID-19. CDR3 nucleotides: TGCGCCAGCAGTGGGTCCACCGATCGGGACAGGGTACCCAATGAGCAGTTCTTC. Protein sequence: CASSGSTDRDRVPNEQFF.